Listed below are T cell receptor beta chains from one sample, sequenced in a study of CD8+CD57+ T cells in acquired aplastic anemia. TCRdb itself ran the reads through MiXCR, one entry per CDR3 protein. The repertoire consists of around 250,000 distinct CDR3 sequences, with less than 85% occurring once and the leading ten covering 40% to 50%. The sequencing input was sorted CD4+, CD8+, or CD8+CD57+ T cells (not recorded which) from PBMCs. Receptors originate from a human donor with aplastic anemia. CDR3s include the opening cysteine and the closing phenylalanine or tryptophan. The D gene is left open where the match is weak. The size entry is marked missing in some rows and otherwise reads once, few, many or a size class.

V	size	J	D	DNA	CDR3
TRBV9	.	TRBJ1-1	.	TGTGCCAGCAGCGTAGACAGGACCACCAATTCCTATGCTTTCTTT	CASSVDRTTNSYAFF
TRBV7-2	.	TRBJ2-7	TRBD1	TGTGCCAGCAGCCCCCGGACAGGGGGCAACGAGCAGTACTTC	CASSPRTGGNEQYF
TRBV2	.	TRBJ2-1	TRBD2	TGTGGCGGCAACGGGGGGGAGATTAATGAGCAGTTCTTT	CGGNGGEINEQFF
TRBV5-6	.	TRBJ2-3	.	TGTGCCAGCAGCTTCGGGGAGACAGATACGCAGTATTTT	CASSFGETDTQYF
TRBV7-9	.	TRBJ2-2	.	TGTGCCAGCAGCCAACGGACAGACGGTGGGGAGCTGTTCTTT	CASSQRTDGGELFF
TRBV7-8	once	TRBJ1-2	.	TGTGCCAGCAGCTTAGCGGCAGACCCTAATAGCAATCAGTACACCTTC	CASSLAADPNSNQYTF
TRBV15	.	TRBJ2-3	TRBD2	TGTGCCACCAGCAGAGATCGAACGGGAGGGCCAGATACGCAGTATTTT	CATSRDRTGGPDTQYF
TRBV13	.	TRBJ1-2	TRBD1	TGTGCCAGCAACGCCCGGGACAGGGGCTTGGACTATGGCTACACCTTC	CASNARDRGLDYGYTF
TRBV7-9	.	TRBJ1-1	.	TGTGCCAGCAGCTTAGTGCCCGGGGTCCTGGATGTTTTCTTT	CASSLVPGVLDVFF
TRBV7-9	.	TRBJ2-5	.	TGTGCCAACGAGGTAGCGGCAAACCAAGAGACCCAGTACTTC	CANEVAANQETQYF
TRBV9	.	TRBJ2-3	TRBD2	TGTGCCAGCAGCCTAGGCGGGGGTGCCTACACGGAGCATTTT	CASSLGGGAYTEHF
TRBV5-6	.	TRBJ2-3	TRBD1	TGTGCCAGCAGCCCCCGGGACAGGATCGAGGATACGCAGTATTTT	CASSPRDRIEDTQYF
TRBV7-9	.	TRBJ2-5	TRBD2	TGTGCCTGGAGCGTATCAGCGGGGGGTGAGCAGTACGTCTTC	CAWSVSAGGEQYVF
TRBV7-9	.	TRBJ2-1	TRBD2	TGTGCCAGCAGCCTTCAAAGAAGCGGGGGGAGCGAGTTGTTC	CASSLQRSGGSELF
TRBV19	.	TRBJ2-1	.	TGTGCCAGTAGCATGGCGGGCGGATACGGTCATGATGAGCAGTTCTTC	CASSMAGGYGHDEQFF
TRBV11-1	.	TRBJ2-1	.	TGTGCCAGCAGCTTAGCGGGTAGCTCTTCCAATGAGCAGTTCTTC	CASSLAGSSSNEQFF
TRBV3-1	.	TRBJ2-7	TRBD2	TGTGCCAGCAGCCAAGGGGCGGGGGACTACGAGCAGTACTTC	CASSQGAGDYEQYF
TRBV19	.	TRBJ1-6	.	TGTGCCAGTACCGCAGGTTCATCTTGGGGACATTCACCCCTCCACTTT	CASTAGSSWGHSPLHF
TRBV9	.	TRBJ2-3	.	TGTGCCAGCAGCTTAGGGTCAGATACCGATAATCAGTATTTT	CASSLGSDTDNQYF
TRBV19	.	TRBJ2-7	.	TGTGCCAGTAGTATCCCAGGGGTGGTGGAGCAGTACTTC	CASSIPGVVEQYF
TRBV5-1	.	TRBJ2-1	.	TGCGCCAGCAGCTTTAAAAGCAATGGGGGGAGCGATGAGCAGTTCTTC	CASSFKSNGGSDEQFF
TRBV5-5	.	TRBJ1-1	.	TGTGCCAGCATCTCGGGGGGGGCTGGGGACACTGAAGCTTTCTTT	CASISGGAGDTEAFF
TRBV2	.	TRBJ2-1	.	TGTGCCAGCGAGGACGGGGGCACAGATACGCAGTATGTTCAGTTCTTC	CASEDGGTDTQYVQFF
TRBV7-9	.	TRBJ2-7	.	TGTGCCAGCAGCTTACTACCCGGGGAGCTGTATTTTGGGTACTTC	CASSLLPGELYFGYF
TRBV9	.	TRBJ2-2	.	TGTGCCAGCAGTGCTTCGTCGGGGGCCGCCGGGGAGCTGTTTTTT	CASSASSGAAGELFF
TRBV7-8	.	TRBJ1-1	.	TGTGCCAGCAGCTTAGCGCTGGCTGGCAATACTGAATATTTCTTT	CASSLALAGNTEYFF
TRBV7-8	.	TRBJ2-3	.	TGTGCCAGCAGCGTCGCGGGAACAGCCGAGACGCAGTTT	CASSVAGTAETQF
TRBV11-3	.	TRBJ1-1	.	TGTGCCAGCAGCTTAGGCCAACCTGAGGCGGCTGAAGCTTTCTTT	CASSLGQPEAAEAFF
TRBV7-9	.	TRBJ2-3	TRBD2	TGTGCCAGCAGCTTTGCGGGAAGCGGGGGTACGGATGATTTT	CASSFAGSGGTDDF
TRBV11-3	few	TRBJ2-1	TRBD1	TGTGCCAGCAGCTTACATATGACAGGGGGGAGCGATGAGCAGTTCTTC	CASSLHMTGGSDEQFF
TRBV7-2	.	TRBJ2-1	.	TGTGCCAGCAGCTGGCGCGGGGTAGATACGCAGTATGATCAGTTCTTC	CASSWRGVDTQYDQFF
TRBV7-3	once	TRBJ2-5	.	TGTGCCGGCAGGGTGGCTGGGGATTCCGCGTACTTC	CAGRVAGDSAYF
TRBV7-2	.	TRBJ2-1	.	TGTGCCAGCAGCCCCGGAGACGCCGATGAGAAGTTGTTC	CASSPGDADEKLF
TRBV7-9	.	TRBJ1-5	.	TGTGCCAGCAGCTTTCAAGGAATCGGGGGGCAGGCTGAGCATTTT	CASSFQGIGGQAEHF
TRBV2	.	TRBJ2-5	TRBD2	TGTGCCAGCAGTGGGGGGGGGGACGCGGGGGTGCCTTTAGGGACCCAGTACTTC	CASSGGGDAGVPLGTQYF
TRBV9	.	TRBJ2-3	TRBD1	TGTGCCAGCAGCTCAACGGGGACAGCGAATACGCAATATTTT	CASSSTGTANTQYF
TRBV7-2	.	TRBJ1-1	.	TGTGCCAGCAGCTTCCCCAGGGACGGCACTGAAGCTTTCTTT	CASSFPRDGTEAFF
TRBV2	.	TRBJ2-7	.	TGTGCCAGCTCTAGGGGGGAGTCAGTTGGCGAGCAGTACTTC	CASSRGESVGEQYF
TRBV7-9	.	TRBJ2-3	TRBD2	TGTGCCTACGGCGTAGCGGGAGGTCCCGATACGCAGTATTTT	CAYGVAGGPDTQYF